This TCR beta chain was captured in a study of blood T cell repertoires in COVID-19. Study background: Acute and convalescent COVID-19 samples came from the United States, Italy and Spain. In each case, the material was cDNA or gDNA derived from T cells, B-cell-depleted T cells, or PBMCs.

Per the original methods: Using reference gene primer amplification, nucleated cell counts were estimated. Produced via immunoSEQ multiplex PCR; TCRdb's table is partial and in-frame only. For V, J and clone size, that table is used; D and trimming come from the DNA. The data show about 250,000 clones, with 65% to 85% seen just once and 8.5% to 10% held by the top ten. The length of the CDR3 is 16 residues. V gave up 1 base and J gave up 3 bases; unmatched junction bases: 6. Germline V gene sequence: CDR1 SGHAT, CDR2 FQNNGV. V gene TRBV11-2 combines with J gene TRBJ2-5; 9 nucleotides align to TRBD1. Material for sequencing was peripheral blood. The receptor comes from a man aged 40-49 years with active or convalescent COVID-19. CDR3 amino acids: CASSLGGGTGKETQYF. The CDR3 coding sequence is TGTGCCAGCAGCTTAGGGGGAGGGACAGGGAAAGAGACCCAGTACTTC.